This is a list of T cell receptor beta chains from one sample in a study of beta chain features in type 1 diabetes. This table comes from immunoSEQ multiplex PCR, and its TCRdb copy is limited to in-frame clones, with some not included. The sample yields about 650,000 clones, 9.5% to 15% seen once. Material: naive CD4+ T cells from blood. The receptors come from a man aged 25-45 years with type 1 diabetes. CDR3s include the opening cysteine and the closing phenylalanine or tryptophan. The order of the fields is CDR3 DNA, CDR3 protein, clone size, V gene, D gene, J gene. A D gene is named only where the DNA matches it firmly. Clone size is shown for a subset of rows, as once, few, many or a class of expanded clone.

cdr3_nt: TGTGCCAGCAGCTACGACAGCAAAAGGGAGACCCAGTACTTC
cdr3_aa: CASSYDSKRETQYF
clone_size: -
v_call: TRBV11-2
d_call: -
j_call: TRBJ2-5

cdr3_nt: TGTGCCAGCAGCTTATTGGAGGAGACCCAGTACTTC
cdr3_aa: CASSLLEETQYF
clone_size: few
v_call: TRBV7-2
d_call: -
j_call: TRBJ2-5

cdr3_nt: TGTGCCAGCACCCTACAGGGGGCCGGCTACGAGCAGTACTTC
cdr3_aa: CASTLQGAGYEQYF
clone_size: few
v_call: TRBV28
d_call: TRBD1
j_call: TRBJ2-7

cdr3_nt: TGTGCCAGCAGTGTCGGGGGTAGGCAGCCCCAGCATTTT
cdr3_aa: CASSVGGRQPQHF
clone_size: -
v_call: TRBV2
d_call: -
j_call: TRBJ1-5

cdr3_nt: TGCGCCAGCAGCCAAGATTACACATACTATGGCTACACCTTC
cdr3_aa: CASSQDYTYYGYTF
clone_size: few
v_call: TRBV4-3
d_call: -
j_call: TRBJ1-2

cdr3_nt: TGTGCCAGCAGTTACTCAGGACAGCCCCGCACAGATACGCAGTATTTT
cdr3_aa: CASSYSGQPRTDTQYF
clone_size: -
v_call: TRBV6-5
d_call: -
j_call: TRBJ2-3

cdr3_nt: TGTGCCAGCAGTGGGCAGGCGGGAGATACGCAGTATTTT
cdr3_aa: CASSGQAGDTQYF
clone_size: -
v_call: TRBV25-1
d_call: -
j_call: TRBJ2-3

cdr3_nt: TGTGCCTGGAGTGGGCTTAACTATGGCTACACCTTC
cdr3_aa: CAWSGLNYGYTF
clone_size: -
v_call: TRBV30
d_call: -
j_call: TRBJ1-2

cdr3_nt: TGTGCCAGCAGTGATTCTTACCCGGGACTGTTCCGCAATGAGCAGTTCTTC
cdr3_aa: CASSDSYPGLFRNEQFF
clone_size: -
v_call: TRBV25-1
d_call: -
j_call: TRBJ2-1

cdr3_nt: TGCGCCAGCAGCCGATCATACCAGGACAGGGCAAATGAAAAACTGTTTTTT
cdr3_aa: CASSRSYQDRANEKLFF
clone_size: -
v_call: TRBV4-3
d_call: TRBD1
j_call: TRBJ1-4

cdr3_nt: TGTGCCAGCAGCATAATCAGAGGGAGAAGCACCGGGGAGCTGTTTTTT
cdr3_aa: CASSIIRGRSTGELFF
clone_size: -
v_call: TRBV7-9
d_call: -
j_call: TRBJ2-2

cdr3_nt: TGTGCCAGCAGCGTAGTAGGCGGGAACACCGGGGAGCTGTTTTTT
cdr3_aa: CASSVVGGNTGELFF
clone_size: -
v_call: TRBV9
d_call: -
j_call: TRBJ2-2

cdr3_nt: TGTGCCATCTCACAGGAGACCCTCTCCTACGAGCAGTACTTC
cdr3_aa: CAISQETLSYEQYF
clone_size: -
v_call: TRBV10-3
d_call: -
j_call: TRBJ2-7

cdr3_nt: TGTGCCAGCAGCCAGGGGGGGCGAGACACCGGGGAGCTGTTTTTT
cdr3_aa: CASSQGGRDTGELFF
clone_size: -
v_call: TRBV13
d_call: -
j_call: TRBJ2-2

cdr3_nt: TGTGCCAGCCCCCCGGCTAGCGGGGAGTACAATGAGCAGTTCTTC
cdr3_aa: CASPPASGEYNEQFF
clone_size: -
v_call: TRBV28
d_call: TRBD2
j_call: TRBJ2-1

cdr3_nt: TGTGCCACCTCGGAGGAGCCCCTTATTGAGCAGTACTTC
cdr3_aa: CATSEEPLIEQYF
clone_size: few
v_call: TRBV10-3
d_call: -
j_call: TRBJ2-7

cdr3_nt: TGCAGCGTTTCAGCAGGCGTAAACTTCGAGCAGTACTTC
cdr3_aa: CSVSAGVNFEQYF
clone_size: few
v_call: TRBV29-1
d_call: -
j_call: TRBJ2-7

cdr3_nt: TGTGCCTGGAGTGTACTAACAGGGTATGCCGGTGAGCAGTTCTTC
cdr3_aa: CAWSVLTGYAGEQFF
clone_size: -
v_call: TRBV30
d_call: -
j_call: TRBJ2-1

cdr3_nt: TGTGCCAGCAGTGAATTCGCCGGGGAGCTGTTTTTT
cdr3_aa: CASSEFAGELFF
clone_size: -
v_call: TRBV2
d_call: -
j_call: TRBJ2-2

cdr3_nt: TGTGCCAGCAGTTTGGACGGGAATTCACCCCTCCACTTT
cdr3_aa: CASSLDGNSPLHF
clone_size: -
v_call: TRBV28
d_call: -
j_call: TRBJ1-6

cdr3_nt: TGTGCCTGGAGTAGGAGGGAAGTAGATTCACCCCTCCACTTT
cdr3_aa: CAWSRREVDSPLHF
clone_size: few
v_call: TRBV30
d_call: -
j_call: TRBJ1-6

cdr3_nt: TGTGCCAGCAGCGTTCAGGGGAACTATGGCTACACCTTC
cdr3_aa: CASSVQGNYGYTF
clone_size: few
v_call: TRBV9
d_call: -
j_call: TRBJ1-2

cdr3_nt: TGTGCCAGCAGCTCAAGGGGCCGTAGCACAGATACGCAGTATTTT
cdr3_aa: CASSSRGRSTDTQYF
clone_size: few
v_call: TRBV6-5
d_call: -
j_call: TRBJ2-3

cdr3_nt: TGTGCCAGCAGCTTCTCCTTCTACGAGCAGTACTTC
cdr3_aa: CASSFSFYEQYF
clone_size: -
v_call: TRBV7-2
d_call: -
j_call: TRBJ2-7

cdr3_nt: TGTGCCAGCAGCGAAATAGGGGATTCACCCCTCCACTTT
cdr3_aa: CASSEIGDSPLHF
clone_size: few
v_call: TRBV7-9
d_call: -
j_call: TRBJ1-6

cdr3_nt: TGTGCCAGCAGCGTGAACCGGGACAGGGGGCAAATCGGGGAGCTGTTTTTT
cdr3_aa: CASSVNRDRGQIGELFF
clone_size: few
v_call: TRBV7-2
d_call: TRBD1
j_call: TRBJ2-2

cdr3_nt: TGTGCCAGCAGCTTAGGTGGGGACCGGACAGATACGCAGTATTTT
cdr3_aa: CASSLGGDRTDTQYF
clone_size: few
v_call: TRBV11-1
d_call: -
j_call: TRBJ2-3

cdr3_nt: TGTGCCAGCAGCCCCCGGAACACCGGGGAGCTGTTTTTT
cdr3_aa: CASSPRNTGELFF
clone_size: -
v_call: TRBV14
d_call: -
j_call: TRBJ2-2

cdr3_nt: TGTGCCAGCAGACCAACCGGGGTGAGGTCCTACGAGCAGTACTTC
cdr3_aa: CASRPTGVRSYEQYF
clone_size: -
v_call: TRBV28
d_call: -
j_call: TRBJ2-7

cdr3_nt: TGCGCCAGCAGTCAATGTCCGAGAGGGTGGGCGGGGGAGACCCAGTACTTC
cdr3_aa: CASSQCPRGWAGETQYF
clone_size: -
v_call: TRBV23-1
d_call: -
j_call: TRBJ2-5

cdr3_nt: TGCAGCGTTGCGCAGGGGGCCGATCAGCCCCAGCATTTT
cdr3_aa: CSVAQGADQPQHF
clone_size: -
v_call: TRBV29-1
d_call: TRBD1
j_call: TRBJ1-5

cdr3_nt: TGTGCCATCAGTGACCGACAGGGGGCACAAAACTACAATGAGCAGTTCTTC
cdr3_aa: CAISDRQGAQNYNEQFF
clone_size: few
v_call: TRBV10-3
d_call: TRBD1
j_call: TRBJ2-1

cdr3_nt: TGCGCCAGCAGCCTTCTCGGGACATCATCAGATACGCAGTATTTT
cdr3_aa: CASSLLGTSSDTQYF
clone_size: few
v_call: TRBV4-1
d_call: -
j_call: TRBJ2-3

cdr3_nt: TGCGCCAGCAGCTTGCCCGGGACCCGGAACACTGAAGCTTTCTTT
cdr3_aa: CASSLPGTRNTEAFF
clone_size: -
v_call: TRBV5-1
d_call: -
j_call: TRBJ1-1

cdr3_nt: TGTGCCAGCAGCTTAGATCCGGGCGGGAGGGAGACCCAGTACTTC
cdr3_aa: CASSLDPGGRETQYF
clone_size: -
v_call: TRBV11-2
d_call: TRBD2
j_call: TRBJ2-5

cdr3_nt: TGTGCCAGCAGCGGTTACCGAGATTCACCCCTCCACTTT
cdr3_aa: CASSGYRDSPLHF
clone_size: -
v_call: TRBV9
d_call: -
j_call: TRBJ1-6

cdr3_nt: TGTGCCAGCAGCCCGGGACATAGCGGGGGGGCTGTTGAGCAGTTCTTC
cdr3_aa: CASSPGHSGGAVEQFF
clone_size: -
v_call: TRBV9
d_call: TRBD2
j_call: TRBJ2-1

cdr3_nt: TGTGCCAGCAGTGAGCGCGGCAGGAGTTATGGCTACACCTTC
cdr3_aa: CASSERGRSYGYTF
clone_size: few
v_call: TRBV2
d_call: -
j_call: TRBJ1-2

cdr3_nt: TGTGCCAGCAGTCCGACAGGGGGTGCTACCTACGAGCAGTACTTC
cdr3_aa: CASSPTGGATYEQYF
clone_size: few
v_call: TRBV28
d_call: TRBD1
j_call: TRBJ2-7

cdr3_nt: TGTGCCAGTAGTCCCCAGGGGCCGATCGGCAATCAGCCCCAGCATTTT
cdr3_aa: CASSPQGPIGNQPQHF
clone_size: few
v_call: TRBV19
d_call: -
j_call: TRBJ1-5

cdr3_nt: TGTGCCAGCAGTAATCGAGATACGCAGTATTTT
cdr3_aa: CASSNRDTQYF
clone_size: few
v_call: TRBV6-5
d_call: -
j_call: TRBJ2-3

cdr3_nt: TGTGCCAGTATACCCGGACAGTCCAATCAGCCCCAGCATTTT
cdr3_aa: CASIPGQSNQPQHF
clone_size: few
v_call: TRBV19
d_call: -
j_call: TRBJ1-5

cdr3_nt: TGTGCCAGCAGTTTCGTTACAGGTGCCAAAAACATTCAGTACTTC
cdr3_aa: CASSFVTGAKNIQYF
clone_size: few
v_call: TRBV6-5
d_call: -
j_call: TRBJ2-4

cdr3_nt: TGTGCCAGCAGGCCATCTGGGGCCAACGTCCTGACTTTC
cdr3_aa: CASRPSGANVLTF
clone_size: -
v_call: TRBV28
d_call: -
j_call: TRBJ2-6

cdr3_nt: TGCAGCGTTGCACAGGGGGTACAAGAGACCCAGTACTTC
cdr3_aa: CSVAQGVQETQYF
clone_size: -
v_call: TRBV29-1
d_call: TRBD1
j_call: TRBJ2-5

cdr3_nt: TGTGCCAGCAGCGTAGGACAGTTAAACACCGGGGAGCTGTTTTTT
cdr3_aa: CASSVGQLNTGELFF
clone_size: -
v_call: TRBV9
d_call: -
j_call: TRBJ2-2

cdr3_nt: TGTGCCAGCAGCCCCGGACCCGGAGGGGAAGAGACCCAGTACTTC
cdr3_aa: CASSPGPGGEETQYF
clone_size: -
v_call: TRBV11-2
d_call: -
j_call: TRBJ2-5

cdr3_nt: TGTGCTAGCAGCCCCCAGGTTAGCCGAACCGGGGAGCTGTTTTTT
cdr3_aa: CASSPQVSRTGELFF
clone_size: once
v_call: TRBV7-7
d_call: -
j_call: TRBJ2-2

cdr3_nt: TGCAGTGCTAGGGACATTTACGAGCAGTACTTC
cdr3_aa: CSARDIYEQYF
clone_size: few
v_call: TRBV20-1
d_call: -
j_call: TRBJ2-7

cdr3_nt: TGTGCCAGCAGCTTAGAGAGAGCACCCTATGGCTACACCTTC
cdr3_aa: CASSLERAPYGYTF
clone_size: few
v_call: TRBV7-9
d_call: -
j_call: TRBJ1-2

cdr3_nt: TGTGCCAGCAGTACCCTAGCGGGGATCTACGAGCAGTACTTC
cdr3_aa: CASSTLAGIYEQYF
clone_size: few
v_call: TRBV27
d_call: TRBD2
j_call: TRBJ2-7

cdr3_nt: TGCAGCGTTGTTGGTCAGGGGATCTACGAGCAGTACTTC
cdr3_aa: CSVVGQGIYEQYF
clone_size: -
v_call: TRBV29-1
d_call: -
j_call: TRBJ2-7

cdr3_nt: TGTGCCAGCAGAACCTTCCTGGCAGGGAGTGGCTACACCTTC
cdr3_aa: CASRTFLAGSGYTF
clone_size: few
v_call: TRBV28
d_call: -
j_call: TRBJ1-2

cdr3_nt: TGTGCCAGCAGTGGAGCAGGGGCCTACGAGCAGTACTTC
cdr3_aa: CASSGAGAYEQYF
clone_size: few
v_call: TRBV28
d_call: -
j_call: TRBJ2-7

cdr3_nt: TGTGCCAGCTCACGTGGGGACAGAGGGTTTGAAAAACTGTTTTTT
cdr3_aa: CASSRGDRGFEKLFF
clone_size: few
v_call: TRBV18
d_call: TRBD1
j_call: TRBJ1-4